A single sample is the source of the 6 T cell receptor beta chains below, sequenced in a study of T cells in Graves' hyperthyroidism and ophthalmopathy. Amplified regions were TCR beta CDR3 sequences from RNA transcripts. HTBI primers were the set used in a first-round RT-PCR of the TCR CDR3. MiXCR, run by TCRdb on the multiplex PCR reads, gives a single entry per CDR3 protein. The sample has about 250,000 distinct CDR3 sequences; roughly 22% are singletons. Sequenced sample: blood. The receptors shown here come from a woman aged 40 to 50 with Graves' ophthalmopathy.

This clonotype was detected ten times or more. J is TRBJ2-7 and V is TRBV5-1; weak D call: TRBD1 (6 bases). V was clipped by 4 bases and J by 0 bases, with 11 bases between them. This CDR3 has 14 residues. Per germline, CDR1 SGHRS and CDR2 YFSETQ. CDR3 sequence (DNA): TGCGCCAGCAGCCCCGAGACAGGCTCCTACGAGCAGTACTTC. Protein sequence: CASSPETGSYEQYF.

V gene TRBV6-1 combines with J gene TRBJ1-2; D remains ambiguous. The CDR3 totals 11 residues. V lost 2 bases and J lost 9, with 7 bases in between. Germline V CDR1 and CDR2: MNHNS, SASEGT. This CDR3 reads CASSEWESYTF. In nucleotides, the CDR3 is TGTGCCAGCAGTGAATGGGAGAGCTACACCTTC.

The V gene is TRBV6-1, the J gene TRBJ1-2; D call uncertain. Trimming took 9 bases from V and 1 from J, leaving 9 bases between them. CDR1 is MNHNS, CDR2 SASEGT, per germline. This CDR3 is built from 12 residues. The CDR3 nucleotides read TGTGCCAGTTCGGAAAATAACTATGGCTACACCTTC. Translating it yields CASSENNYGYTF.

CDR3 nucleotide sequence: TGTGCCAGCAGCCCGACAGGACTTGGCTATGGCTACACCTTC. This encodes CASSPTGLGYGYTF. The V gene is TRBV11-1, the J gene TRBJ1-2; D is perhaps TRBD1 (6 bases). The CDR3 spans 14 residues. CDR1 and CDR2 from the germline V gene are SGHAT and FQDESV (reference sequence). Trimming left V 5 bases short and J 4 bases short, with 14 bases between.

This clonotype was detected many times. V gene TRBV19 combines with J gene TRBJ1-5; D is possibly TRBD1 (5 bases). V dropped 3 bases and J dropped 2 bases, with 8 bases sitting between them. Germline V lookup: CDR1 LNHDA, CDR2 SQIVND (reference sequence). The CDR3 spans 14 residues. The CDR3 region has the DNA TGTGCCAGTAGTATCTTAGGGGGCAATCAGCCCCAGCATTTT. This sequence encodes CASSILGGNQPQHF. The entire variable domain, with the rest obtained from reference TRBV19 and TRBJ1-5, is as follows: DGGITQSPKYLFRKEGQNVTLSCEQNLNHDAMYWYRQDPGQGLRLIYYSQIVNDFQKGDIAEGYSVSREKKESFPLTVTSAQKNPTAFYLCASSILGGNQPQHFGDGTRLSIL.

This clonotype occurred many times. The rearrangement uses TRBV12-3 or TRBV12-4 and TRBJ2-7; TRBD2 matches at 8 bases. The CDR3 extends over 14 amino acids. Trimming at V came to 4 bases and at J to 5 bases, leaving 7 bases not matched to a gene. This CDR3 is CASSSGLVHNEQYF. In nucleotides, the CDR3 is TGTGCCAGCAGTTCGGGACTAGTACACAACGAGCAGTACTTC.